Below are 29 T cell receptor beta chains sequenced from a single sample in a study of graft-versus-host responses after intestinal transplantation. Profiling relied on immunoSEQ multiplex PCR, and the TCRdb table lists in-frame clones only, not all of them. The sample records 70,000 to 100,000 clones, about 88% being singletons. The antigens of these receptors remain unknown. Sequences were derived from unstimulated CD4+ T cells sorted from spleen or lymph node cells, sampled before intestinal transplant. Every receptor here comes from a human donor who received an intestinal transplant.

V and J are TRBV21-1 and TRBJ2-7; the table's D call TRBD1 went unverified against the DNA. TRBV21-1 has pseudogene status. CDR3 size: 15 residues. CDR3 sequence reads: CASSKALRGLREQYF. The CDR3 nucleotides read TGTGCCAGCAGCAAAGCGCTGAGGGGGCTGAGGGAGCAGTACTTC.

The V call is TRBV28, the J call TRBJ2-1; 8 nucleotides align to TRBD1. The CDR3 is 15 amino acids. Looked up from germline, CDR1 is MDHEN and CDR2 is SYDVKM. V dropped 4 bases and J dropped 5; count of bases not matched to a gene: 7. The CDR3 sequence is CASSSAGTGNNEQFF. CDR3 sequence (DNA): TGTGCCAGCAGTTCCGCCGGGACAGGCAACAATGAGCAGTTCTTC.

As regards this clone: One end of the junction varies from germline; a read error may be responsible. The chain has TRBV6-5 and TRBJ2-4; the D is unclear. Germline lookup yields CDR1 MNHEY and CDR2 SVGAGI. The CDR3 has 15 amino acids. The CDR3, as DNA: TGTGCCAGCAGTTACTCAACCCGAGCCAAGAACATTCAGTACTTC. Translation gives CASSYSTRAKNIQYF.

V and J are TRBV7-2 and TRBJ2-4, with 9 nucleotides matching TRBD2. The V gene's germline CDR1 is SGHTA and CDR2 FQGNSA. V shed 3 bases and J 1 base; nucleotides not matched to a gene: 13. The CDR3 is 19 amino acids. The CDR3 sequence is CASSFQGGRAVRAKNIQYF. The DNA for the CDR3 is TGTGCCAGCAGCTTTCAGGGCGGGAGGGCCGTACGGGCCAAAAACATTCAGTACTTC.

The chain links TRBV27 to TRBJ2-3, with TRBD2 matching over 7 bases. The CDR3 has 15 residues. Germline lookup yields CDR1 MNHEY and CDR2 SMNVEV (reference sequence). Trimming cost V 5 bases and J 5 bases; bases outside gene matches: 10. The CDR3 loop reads CASSKKGRVIDTQYF. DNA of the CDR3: TGTGCCAGCAGTAAAAAGGGGAGGGTGATAGATACGCAGTATTTT.

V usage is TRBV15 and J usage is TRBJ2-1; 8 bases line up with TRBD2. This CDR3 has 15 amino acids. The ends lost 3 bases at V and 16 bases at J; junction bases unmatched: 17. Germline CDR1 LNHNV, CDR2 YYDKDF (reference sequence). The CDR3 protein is CATSRGLGFDNWVFF. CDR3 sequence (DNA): TGTGCCACCAGCAGGGGACTAGGGTTTGACAATTGGGTTTTCTTC.

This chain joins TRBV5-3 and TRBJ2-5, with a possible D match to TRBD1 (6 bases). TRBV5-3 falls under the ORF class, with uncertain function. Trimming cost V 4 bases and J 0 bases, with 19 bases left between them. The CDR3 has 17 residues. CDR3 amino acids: CARSPDQGPTHQETQYF. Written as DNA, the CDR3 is TGTGCCAGAAGCCCGGACCAGGGGCCAACCCACCAAGAGACCCAGTACTTC.

The CDR3, as DNA: TGTGCCAGCAGCGCCTCAGGGTTAGGTCAGCCCCAGCATTTT. Protein sequence: CASSASGLGQPQHF. This chain connects TRBV5-6 to TRBJ1-5; D is perhaps TRBD1 (5 bases). The germline V gene encodes CDR1 SGHDT and CDR2 YYEEEE. This CDR3 is built from 14 residues. V dropped 4 bases and J dropped 6 bases, with 14 bases sitting between them.

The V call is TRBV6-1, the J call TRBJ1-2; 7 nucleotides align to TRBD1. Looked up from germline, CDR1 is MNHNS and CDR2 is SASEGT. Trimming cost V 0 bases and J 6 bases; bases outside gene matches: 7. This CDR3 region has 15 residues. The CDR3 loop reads CASSEATTGPDGYTF. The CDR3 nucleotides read TGTGCCAGCAGTGAAGCGACGACAGGGCCTGATGGCTACACCTTC.

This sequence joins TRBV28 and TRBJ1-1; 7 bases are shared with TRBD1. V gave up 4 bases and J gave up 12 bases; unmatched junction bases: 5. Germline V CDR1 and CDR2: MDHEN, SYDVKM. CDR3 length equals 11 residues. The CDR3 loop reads CASSSRQGSFF. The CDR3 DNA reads TGTGCCAGCAGTTCTCGACAGGGTTCTTTCTTT. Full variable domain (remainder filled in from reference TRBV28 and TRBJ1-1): DVKVTQSSRYLVKRTGEKVFLECVQDMDHENMFWYRQDPGLGLRLIYFSYDVKMKEKGDIPEGYSVSREKKERFSLILESASTNQTSMYLCASSSRQGSFFGQGTRLTVV.

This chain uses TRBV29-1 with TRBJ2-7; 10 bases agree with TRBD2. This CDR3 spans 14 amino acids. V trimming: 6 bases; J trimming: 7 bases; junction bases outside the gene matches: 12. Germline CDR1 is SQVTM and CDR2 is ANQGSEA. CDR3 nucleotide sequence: TGCAGCGTCCAATTAGCGGGAGGCGGTAGAGAGCAGTACTTC. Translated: CSVQLAGGGREQYF.

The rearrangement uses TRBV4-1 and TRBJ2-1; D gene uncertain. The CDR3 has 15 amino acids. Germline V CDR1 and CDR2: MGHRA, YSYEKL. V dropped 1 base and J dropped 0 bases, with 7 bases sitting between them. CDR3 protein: CASSQAESSYNEQFF. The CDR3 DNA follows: TGCGCCAGCAGCCAAGCGGAGTCCTCCTACAATGAGCAGTTCTTC.

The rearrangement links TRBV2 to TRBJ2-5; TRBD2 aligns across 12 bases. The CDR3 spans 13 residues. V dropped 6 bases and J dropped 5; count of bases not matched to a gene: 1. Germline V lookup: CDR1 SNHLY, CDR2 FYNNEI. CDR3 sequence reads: CASSGLAGETQYF. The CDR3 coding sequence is TGTGCCAGCAGCGGACTAGCGGGGGAGACCCAGTACTTC.

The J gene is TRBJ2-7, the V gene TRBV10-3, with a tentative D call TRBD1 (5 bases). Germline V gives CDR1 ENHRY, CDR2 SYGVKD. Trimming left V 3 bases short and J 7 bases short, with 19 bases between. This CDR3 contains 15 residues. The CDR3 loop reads CAISDPKSGAREQYF. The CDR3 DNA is TGTGCCATCAGTGATCCTAAGTCTGGGGCGAGGGAGCAGTACTTC.

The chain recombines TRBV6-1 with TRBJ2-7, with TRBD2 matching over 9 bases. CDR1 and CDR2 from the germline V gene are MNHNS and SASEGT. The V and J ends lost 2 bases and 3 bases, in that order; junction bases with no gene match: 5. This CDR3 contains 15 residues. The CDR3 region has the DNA TGTGCCAGCAGTGAACGGCGGGGGGGCAACTACGAGCAGTACTTC. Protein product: CASSERRGGNYEQYF.

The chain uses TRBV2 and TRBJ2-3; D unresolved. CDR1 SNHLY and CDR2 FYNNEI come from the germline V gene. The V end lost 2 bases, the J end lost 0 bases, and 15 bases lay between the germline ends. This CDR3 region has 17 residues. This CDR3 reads CASSEWSQPSSTDTQYF. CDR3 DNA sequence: TGTGCCAGCAGTGAATGGAGTCAGCCATCTAGCACAGATACGCAGTATTTT.

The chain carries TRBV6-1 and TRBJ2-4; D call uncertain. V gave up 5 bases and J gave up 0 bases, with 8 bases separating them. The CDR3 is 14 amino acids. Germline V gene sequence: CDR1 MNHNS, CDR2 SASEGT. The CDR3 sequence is CASSSQVAKNIQYF. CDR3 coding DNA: TGTGCCAGCAGTAGTCAGGTAGCCAAAAACATTCAGTACTTC.

DNA for the CDR3: TGCAGCGTAGGACGGGGTAGCGGGAGCTCCTACAATGAGCAGTTCTTC. Amino acids: CSVGRGSGSSYNEQFF. The chain carries TRBV29-1 and TRBJ2-1; TRBD2 agrees at 9 bases. CDR1 and CDR2 (germline): SQVTM, ANQGSEA. The V and J ends lost 6 bases and 0 bases, in that order; junction bases with no gene match: 9. This CDR3 spans 16 amino acids.

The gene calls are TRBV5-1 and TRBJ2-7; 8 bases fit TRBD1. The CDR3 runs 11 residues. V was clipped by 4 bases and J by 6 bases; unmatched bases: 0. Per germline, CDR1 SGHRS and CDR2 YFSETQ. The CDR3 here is CASSTGGEQYF. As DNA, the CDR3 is TGCGCCAGCAGCACAGGGGGCGAGCAGTACTTC. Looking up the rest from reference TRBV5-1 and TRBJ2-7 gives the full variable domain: KAGVTQTPRYLIKTRGQQVTLSCSPISGHRSVSWYQQTPGQGLQFLFEYFSETQRNKGNFPGRFSGRQFSNSRSEMNVSTLELGDSALYLCASSTGGEQYFGPGTRLTVT.

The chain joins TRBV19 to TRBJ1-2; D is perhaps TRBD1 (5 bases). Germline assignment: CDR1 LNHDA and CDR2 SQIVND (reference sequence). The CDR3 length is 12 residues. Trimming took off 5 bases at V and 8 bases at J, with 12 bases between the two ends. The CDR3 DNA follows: TGTGCCAGTAGTCGGGGGGAAGGAGGCTACACCTTC. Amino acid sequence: CASSRGEGGYTF.

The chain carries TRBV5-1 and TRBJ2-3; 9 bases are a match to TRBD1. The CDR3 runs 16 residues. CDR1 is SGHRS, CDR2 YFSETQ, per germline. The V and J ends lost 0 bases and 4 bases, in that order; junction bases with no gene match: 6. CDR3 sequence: CASSLAGQGKADTQYF. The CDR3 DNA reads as TGCGCCAGCAGCTTGGCTGGACAGGGGAAGGCAGATACGCAGTATTTT.

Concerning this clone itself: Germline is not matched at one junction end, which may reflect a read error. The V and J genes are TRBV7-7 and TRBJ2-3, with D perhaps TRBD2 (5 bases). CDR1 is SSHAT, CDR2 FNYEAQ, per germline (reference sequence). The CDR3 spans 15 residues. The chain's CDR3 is CASSRGLVGTDTQYF. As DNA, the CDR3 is TGTGCTAGCAGCCGAGGGCTAGTCGGCACAGATACGCAGTATTTT.

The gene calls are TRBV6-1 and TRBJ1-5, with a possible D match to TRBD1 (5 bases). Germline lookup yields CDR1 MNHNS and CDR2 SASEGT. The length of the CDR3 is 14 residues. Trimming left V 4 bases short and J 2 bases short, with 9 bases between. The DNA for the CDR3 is TGTGCCAGCAGTGGGGGGGTGGGCAATCAGCCCCAGCATTTT. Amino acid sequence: CASSGGVGNQPQHF.

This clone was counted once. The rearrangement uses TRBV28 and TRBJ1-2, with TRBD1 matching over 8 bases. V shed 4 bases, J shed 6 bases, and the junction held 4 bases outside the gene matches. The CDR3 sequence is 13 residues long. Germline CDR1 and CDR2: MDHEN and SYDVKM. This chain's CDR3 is CASSSPGQDGYTF. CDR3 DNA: TGTGCCAGCAGTTCCCCGGGACAGGATGGCTACACCTTC.

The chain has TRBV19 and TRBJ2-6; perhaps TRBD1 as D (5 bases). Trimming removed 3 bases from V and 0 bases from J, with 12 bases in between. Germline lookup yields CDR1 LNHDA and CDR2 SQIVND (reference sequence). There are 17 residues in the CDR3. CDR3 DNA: TGTGCCAGTAGTATCCGCGCAGGGCGCTCTGGGGCCAACGTCCTGACTTTC. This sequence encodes CASSIRAGRSGANVLTF.

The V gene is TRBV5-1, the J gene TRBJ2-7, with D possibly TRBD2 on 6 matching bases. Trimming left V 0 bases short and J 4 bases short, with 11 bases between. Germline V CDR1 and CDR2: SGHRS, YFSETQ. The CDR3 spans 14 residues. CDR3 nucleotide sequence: TGCGCCAGCAGCTTGGCCCTAGCGAGTTACGAGCAGTACTTC. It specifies CASSLALASYEQYF.

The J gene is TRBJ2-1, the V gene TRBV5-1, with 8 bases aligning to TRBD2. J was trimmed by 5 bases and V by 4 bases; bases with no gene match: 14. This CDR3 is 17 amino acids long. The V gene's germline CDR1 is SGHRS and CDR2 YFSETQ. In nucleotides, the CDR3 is TGCGCCAGCAGCCCCCTCGGGGGAGCGGGGGCAAACAATGAGCAGTTCTTC. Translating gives CASSPLGGAGANNEQFF.

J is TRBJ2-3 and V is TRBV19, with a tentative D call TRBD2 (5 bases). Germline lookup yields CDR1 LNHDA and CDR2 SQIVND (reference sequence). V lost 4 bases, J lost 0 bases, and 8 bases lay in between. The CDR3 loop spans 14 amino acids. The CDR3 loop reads CASSTGTSTDTQYF. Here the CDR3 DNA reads TGTGCCAGTAGTACGGGAACTAGCACAGATACGCAGTATTTT.

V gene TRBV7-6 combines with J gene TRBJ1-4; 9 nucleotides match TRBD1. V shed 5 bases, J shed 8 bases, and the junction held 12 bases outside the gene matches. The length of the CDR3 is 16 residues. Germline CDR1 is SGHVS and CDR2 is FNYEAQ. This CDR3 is CASSRNGQGTWEKLFF. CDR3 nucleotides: TGTGCCAGCAGCCGAAACGGACAGGGGACCTGGGAAAAACTGTTTTTT.